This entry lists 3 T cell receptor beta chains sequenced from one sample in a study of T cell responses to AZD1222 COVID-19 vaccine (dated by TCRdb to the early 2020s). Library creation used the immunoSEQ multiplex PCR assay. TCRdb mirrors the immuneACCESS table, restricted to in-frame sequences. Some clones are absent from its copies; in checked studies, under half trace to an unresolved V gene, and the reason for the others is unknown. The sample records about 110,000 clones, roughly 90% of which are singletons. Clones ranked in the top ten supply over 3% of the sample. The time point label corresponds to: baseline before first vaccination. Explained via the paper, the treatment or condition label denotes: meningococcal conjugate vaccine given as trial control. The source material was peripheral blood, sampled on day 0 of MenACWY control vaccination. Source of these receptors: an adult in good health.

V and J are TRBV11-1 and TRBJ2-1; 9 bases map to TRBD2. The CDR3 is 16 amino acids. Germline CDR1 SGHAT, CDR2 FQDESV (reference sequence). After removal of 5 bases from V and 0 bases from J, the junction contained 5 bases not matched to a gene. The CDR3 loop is CASSRETSGSYNEQFF. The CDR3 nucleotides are TGTGCCAGCAGCAGGGAGACTAGCGGCTCCTACAATGAGCAGTTCTTC.

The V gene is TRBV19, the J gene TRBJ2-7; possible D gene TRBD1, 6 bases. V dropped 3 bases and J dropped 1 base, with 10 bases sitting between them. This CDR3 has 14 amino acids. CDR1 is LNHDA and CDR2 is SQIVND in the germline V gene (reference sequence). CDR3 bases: TGTGCCAGTAGTATCGGACAGTTGTCCTACGAGCAGTACTTC. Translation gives CASSIGQLSYEQYF.

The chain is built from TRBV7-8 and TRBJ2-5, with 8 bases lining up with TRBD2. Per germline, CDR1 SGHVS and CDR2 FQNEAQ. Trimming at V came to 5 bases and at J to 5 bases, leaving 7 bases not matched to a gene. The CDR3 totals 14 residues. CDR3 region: CASSPREREETQYF. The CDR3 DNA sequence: TGTGCCAGCAGCCCCCGTGAGCGGGAGGAGACCCAGTACTTC. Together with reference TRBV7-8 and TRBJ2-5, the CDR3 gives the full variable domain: GAGVSQSPRYKVAKRGQDVALRCDPISGHVSLFWYQQALGQGPEFLTYFQNEAQLDKSGLPSDRFFAERPEGSVSTLKIQRTQQEDSAVYLCASSPREREETQYFGPGTRLLVL.